This T cell receptor (beta chain) was sequenced for a study of T cells after posttransplantation cyclophosphamide. Study-wide results and limits: Donor-recipient repertoire similarity was low at 1-2 months, rising over year one.

Libraries were prepared by immunoSEQ multiplex PCR; TCRdb keeps only in-frame clonotypes and omits some of them. The sample holds about 21,000 clones, roughly 87% seen once. Germline CDR1 is SGHRS and CDR2 is YFSETQ. The CDR3 is made up of 15 amino acids. V trimming: 3 bases; J trimming: 5 bases; junction bases outside the gene matches: 3. Concerning this clone itself: The antigen remains undetermined.

A marrow graft followed busulfan-fludarabine conditioning, with cyclophosphamide on days +3 and +4. The source material was PBMCs, sampled after allogeneic stem cell transplant with posttransplant cyclophosphamide. J is TRBJ2-2 and V is TRBV5-1; 11 bases match TRBD1. The receptor was isolated from a female patient aged 40 to 55 who received an allogeneic stem cell transplant from a related donor, was CMV-positive, and had no GVHD. A share of the T cells may be of graft donor origin. CDR3 nucleotides: TGCGCCAGCAGCTCGGGACAGGGGGGAACCGGGGAGCTGTTTTTT. Protein product: CASSSGQGGTGELFF.